A single T cell receptor beta chain is shown here with its context. CDR1 is LNHDA, CDR2 SQIVND, per germline (reference sequence). V was clipped by 6 bases and J by 0 bases, with 9 bases between them. The length of the CDR3 is 14 residues. The sample comes from a study of long-term antiretroviral therapy in people with HIV. The assay, immunoSEQ v3.0, was run at survey level. Method: immunoSEQ multiplex PCR; TCRdb's copy keeps in-frame clones and lacks some. The profile covers tens of thousands of clones, with about 80% appearing a single time and approximately 7.8% taken by the ten largest. The sequenced sample was unsorted PBMCs, obtained 0.3 years after starting antiretroviral therapy. The TCR was taken from a man aged 35 to 55 with HIV. This chain links TRBV19 with TRBJ1-5, with D hard to call. The CDR3 here is CASRSWDSNQPQHF. CDR3 coding DNA: TGTGCCAGTAGGTCATGGGATAGCAATCAGCCCCAGCATTTT.